This TCR beta chain was obtained from a study of post-analysis software for immune sequencing data. Prepared TCR beta cDNA libraries contained unique molecular identifiers. TCRdb called the PCR reads again in MiXCR, with one record for every CDR3 protein. The sample contains 150,000 to 200,000 distinct CDR3 sequences, approximately 28% of which appear only once. Whole-study results and caveats: Controls significantly exceeded multiple sclerosis patients in normalized Chao1 diversity. Roughly 5 TRBV segments, TRBV5-6, TRBV5-1 and TRBV20-1 among them, were found more frequent in patients than controls.

This clonotype was recorded only once. Its target is unknown. CDR3 length: 14 amino acids. In germline, CDR1 is MDHEN, CDR2 SYDVKM. Material: blood. J is TRBJ2-5 and V is TRBV28; TRBD1 aligns across 8 bases. The J call is uncertain, as TRBJ2-1 better fits the DNA end. The source is a girl aged 10-17 years with multiple sclerosis. The DNA for the CDR3 is TGTGCCAGCAGTTCCCGGACAGGGCAAGAGACCCAGTTCTTC. Translating gives CASSSRTGQETQFF.